A selection of T cell receptor beta chains follows, all from one sample in a study of brain metastases from non-small cell lung cancer. Sequencing was performed with immunoSEQ multiplex PCR; in TCRdb, only in-frame clones are kept and a portion is missing. The data contain around 2,000 clones, 88% of them seen just once; the ten biggest clones take up roughly 4.5%. The source material was primary lung tumor tissue. The source is a donor aged 40 or over with non-small cell lung cancer. Each CDR3 is given with its conserved first and last residue. D genes are given only for firm matches. Not all rows give a size; the values are once, few, many and, for expanded clones, a class.

V gene: TRBV6-5; clone size: few; J gene: TRBJ1-5; D gene: TRBD1; CDR3 DNA: TGTGCCAGCAGACCCACGACAGGGCTTCAGCCCCAGCATTTT; CDR3 protein: CASRPTTGLQPQHF
V gene: TRBV7-2; clone size: few; J gene: TRBJ2-5; D gene: NA; CDR3 DNA: TGTGCCAGCAGCTTCGGGGGACGGGAGAAAGAGACCCAGTACTTC; CDR3 protein: CASSFGGREKETQYF
V gene: TRBV27; clone size: NA; J gene: TRBJ2-1; D gene: NA; CDR3 DNA: TGTGCCAGCAGAATAGCGGAACTTAACAATGAGCAGTTCTTC; CDR3 protein: CASRIAELNNEQFF
V gene: TRBV27; clone size: NA; J gene: TRBJ2-7; D gene: NA; CDR3 DNA: TGTGCCAGCAGTTCCCCAGCGGAGAGCTCCTACGAGCAGTACTTC; CDR3 protein: CASSSPAESSYEQYF
V gene: TRBV2; clone size: few; J gene: TRBJ2-5; D gene: NA; CDR3 DNA: TGTGCCAGCAGTGAAGCGCCACAGACCCAGTACTTC; CDR3 protein: CASSEAPQTQYF
V gene: TRBV19; clone size: NA; J gene: TRBJ1-2; D gene: NA; CDR3 DNA: TGTGCCAGTAGTATGGGGCGGCCCCTCATCGCTAACTATGGCTACACCTTC; CDR3 protein: CASSMGRPLIANYGYTF
V gene: TRBV4-1; clone size: NA; J gene: TRBJ1-1; D gene: TRBD1; CDR3 DNA: TGCGCCAGCAGCCCGGGACAGGGAGACACTGAAGCTTTCTTT; CDR3 protein: CASSPGQGDTEAFF
V gene: TRBV27; clone size: NA; J gene: TRBJ1-1; D gene: NA; CDR3 DNA: TGTGCCAGCAGTTTCCGTCAGGCTTATATGAACACTGAAGCTTTCTTT; CDR3 protein: CASSFRQAYMNTEAFF
V gene: TRBV18; clone size: NA; J gene: TRBJ1-1; D gene: TRBD1; CDR3 DNA: TGTGCCAGCTCACCTCGGACAGGGGTGGAGAACACTGAAGCTTTCTTT; CDR3 protein: CASSPRTGVENTEAFF
V gene: TRBV6-5; clone size: NA; J gene: TRBJ1-2; D gene: NA; CDR3 DNA: TGTGCCAGCAGTTTCACAACCCTGGACTTGGCGGGCTACACCTTC; CDR3 protein: CASSFTTLDLAGYTF
V gene: TRBV28; clone size: NA; J gene: TRBJ1-6; D gene: TRBD1; CDR3 DNA: TGTGCCAGCAGTTGGGGGGACAGTCTGAGCTCCTATAATTCACCCCTCCACTTT; CDR3 protein: CASSWGDSLSSYNSPLHF
V gene: TRBV6-2/TRBV6-3; clone size: NA; J gene: TRBJ2-7; D gene: NA; CDR3 DNA: TGTGCCAGCAGTTCCCGGGGGACCTACGAGCAGTACTTC; CDR3 protein: CASSSRGTYEQYF
V gene: TRBV6-2/TRBV6-3; clone size: NA; J gene: TRBJ2-7; D gene: TRBD2; CDR3 DNA: TGTGCCAGCAGTTACCTAGCGGGAGTTATCTACGAGCAGTACTTC; CDR3 protein: CASSYLAGVIYEQYF
V gene: TRBV18; clone size: NA; J gene: TRBJ1-2; D gene: NA; CDR3 DNA: TGTGCCAGCTCACCAGAGTCCAGCTATGGCTACACCTTC; CDR3 protein: CASSPESSYGYTF
V gene: TRBV5-4; clone size: NA; J gene: TRBJ1-6; D gene: NA; CDR3 DNA: TGTGCCAGCACGAGCGGGAGAAATTCACCCCTCCACTTT; CDR3 protein: CASTSGRNSPLHF
V gene: TRBV6-5; clone size: NA; J gene: TRBJ2-1; D gene: TRBD2; CDR3 DNA: TGTGCCAGCAGTTACACACTAGCGGCCTACAATGAGCAGTTCTTC; CDR3 protein: CASSYTLAAYNEQFF
V gene: TRBV19; clone size: NA; J gene: TRBJ1-1; D gene: NA; CDR3 DNA: TGTGCCAGTAGTCCGCCGGGACACCTGAACACTGAAGCTTTCTTT; CDR3 protein: CASSPPGHLNTEAFF
V gene: TRBV5-1; clone size: NA; J gene: TRBJ2-1; D gene: TRBD2; CDR3 DNA: TGCGCCAGCAGCTTGGGAACTAGCGGTACCTACAATGAGCAGTTCTTC; CDR3 protein: CASSLGTSGTYNEQFF